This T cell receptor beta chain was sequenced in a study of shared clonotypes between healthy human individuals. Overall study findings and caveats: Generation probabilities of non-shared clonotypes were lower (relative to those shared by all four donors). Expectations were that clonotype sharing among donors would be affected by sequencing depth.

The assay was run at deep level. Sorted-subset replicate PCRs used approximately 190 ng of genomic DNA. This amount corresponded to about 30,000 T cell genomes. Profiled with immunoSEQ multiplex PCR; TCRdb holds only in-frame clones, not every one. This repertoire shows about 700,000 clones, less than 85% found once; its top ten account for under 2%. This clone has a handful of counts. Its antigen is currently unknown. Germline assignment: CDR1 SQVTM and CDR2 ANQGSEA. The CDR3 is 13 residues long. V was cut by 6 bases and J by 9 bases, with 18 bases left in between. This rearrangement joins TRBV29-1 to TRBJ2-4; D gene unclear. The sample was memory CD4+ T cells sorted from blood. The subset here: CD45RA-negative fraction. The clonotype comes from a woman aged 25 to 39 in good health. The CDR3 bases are TGCAGCGTGAGAAGGACGGGCGAGTTCATTCAGTACTTC. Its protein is CSVRRTGEFIQYF.